Sequencing of this T cell receptor beta chain was carried out in a study of blood T cell repertoires in COVID-19. Study-level background: Material from acute and convalescent COVID-19 was sourced from the United States, Italy and Spain. Sample material is recorded as cDNA or gDNA derived from T cells, B-cell-depleted T cells, or PBMCs.

Original data processing: For nucleated cells, counts were estimated from reference gene primer amplification. Method: immunoSEQ multiplex PCR; TCRdb's copy keeps in-frame clones and lacks some. V and J calls and clone size follow that table, whereas D and trimming were derived from the DNA. Among about half a million clones, approximately 85% were seen once, and the ten largest hold more than 3%. Germline V gene data show CDR1 as SGHTA and CDR2 as FQGTGA. The CDR3 is 15 residues long. Trimming stripped 5 bases from V and 0 bases from J, with 11 bases between. This rearrangement joins TRBV7-3 to TRBJ2-1; D unclear. Source material: peripheral blood. This sequence was found in a human donor in a cohort sampled during active COVID-19. The CDR3 DNA follows: TGTGCCAGCAGCGGCAGTGAGGTCTCCTACAATGAGCAGTTCTTC. It specifies CASSGSEVSYNEQFF.